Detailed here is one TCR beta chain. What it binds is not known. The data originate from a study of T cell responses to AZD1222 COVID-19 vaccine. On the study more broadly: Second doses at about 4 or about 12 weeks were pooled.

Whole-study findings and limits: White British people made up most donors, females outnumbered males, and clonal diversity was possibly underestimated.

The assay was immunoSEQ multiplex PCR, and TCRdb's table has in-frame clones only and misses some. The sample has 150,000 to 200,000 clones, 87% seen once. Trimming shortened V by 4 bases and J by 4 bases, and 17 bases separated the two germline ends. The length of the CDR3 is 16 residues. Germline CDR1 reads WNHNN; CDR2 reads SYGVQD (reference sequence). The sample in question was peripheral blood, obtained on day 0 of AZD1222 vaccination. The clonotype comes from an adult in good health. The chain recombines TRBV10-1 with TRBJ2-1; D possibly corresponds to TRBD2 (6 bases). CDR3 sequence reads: CASSAGTGGVYNEQFF. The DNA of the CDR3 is TGCGCCAGCAGTGCGGGTACAGGAGGGGTTTACAATGAGCAGTTCTTC.